These T cell receptor beta chains were read from a single sample in a study of blood T cell repertoires in COVID-19. Sequenced by immunoSEQ multiplex PCR; TCRdb stores in-frame clones only, minus some. The data contain around 300,000 clones, approximately 83% of them singletons. Sample: peripheral blood. These receptor sequences come from a woman aged 25-40 years who had recovered from COVID-19. Each CDR3 is given with its conserved first and last residue. The order of the fields is V gene, clone size, J gene, D gene, CDR3 DNA, CDR3 protein. The D gene is left open where the match is weak. Clone sizes are given selectively: once, few, many, or a class where the clone is expanded.

v_gene: TRBV4-3
abundance: NA
j_gene: TRBJ2-7
d_gene: NA
CDR3nt: TGCGCCAGCAGCCAAGATAGGATGCGGGACAGCTTCTCCTACGAGCAGTACTTC
CDR3aa: CASSQDRMRDSFSYEQYF

v_gene: TRBV7-9
abundance: NA
j_gene: TRBJ1-4
d_gene: TRBD1
CDR3nt: TGTGCCAGCAGCTCAGGACAGGGTGAAGGAAAACTGTTTTTT
CDR3aa: CASSSGQGEGKLFF

v_gene: TRBV10-3
abundance: NA
j_gene: TRBJ2-7
d_gene: NA
CDR3nt: TGTGCCATCATGAGGGATTCCTACGAGCAGTACTTC
CDR3aa: CAIMRDSYEQYF

v_gene: TRBV28
abundance: once
j_gene: TRBJ1-5
d_gene: NA
CDR3nt: TGTGCCAGCAGTTTGGGCAGAGTCAATCAGCCCCAGCATTTT
CDR3aa: CASSLGRVNQPQHF

v_gene: TRBV27
abundance: once
j_gene: TRBJ2-7
d_gene: NA
CDR3nt: TGTGCCAGCAGTTTAACGGAGGGAACCTACGAGCAGTACTTC
CDR3aa: CASSLTEGTYEQYF

v_gene: TRBV5-1
abundance: NA
j_gene: TRBJ1-2
d_gene: NA
CDR3nt: TGCGCCAGCAGCTTGGACAGGGCGGACTATGGCTACACCTTC
CDR3aa: CASSLDRADYGYTF

v_gene: TRBV29-1
abundance: NA
j_gene: TRBJ1-4
d_gene: NA
CDR3nt: TGCAGCGTCGAACCATCCCGGGGGGAAAAACTGTTTTTT
CDR3aa: CSVEPSRGEKLFF

v_gene: TRBV15
abundance: NA
j_gene: TRBJ2-5
d_gene: NA
CDR3nt: TGTGCCACCAGGTCTCGGGGAGAGACCCAGTACTTC
CDR3aa: CATRSRGETQYF

v_gene: TRBV6-5
abundance: few
j_gene: TRBJ2-7
d_gene: NA
CDR3nt: TGTGCCAGCAGCCCCCCAGGGCGCAGCCCCTACGAGCAGTACTTC
CDR3aa: CASSPPGRSPYEQYF

v_gene: TRBV18
abundance: NA
j_gene: TRBJ1-1
d_gene: NA
CDR3nt: TGTGCCAGCTCACGCGGGCGGCGGAATGAAGCTTTCTTT
CDR3aa: CASSRGRRNEAFF